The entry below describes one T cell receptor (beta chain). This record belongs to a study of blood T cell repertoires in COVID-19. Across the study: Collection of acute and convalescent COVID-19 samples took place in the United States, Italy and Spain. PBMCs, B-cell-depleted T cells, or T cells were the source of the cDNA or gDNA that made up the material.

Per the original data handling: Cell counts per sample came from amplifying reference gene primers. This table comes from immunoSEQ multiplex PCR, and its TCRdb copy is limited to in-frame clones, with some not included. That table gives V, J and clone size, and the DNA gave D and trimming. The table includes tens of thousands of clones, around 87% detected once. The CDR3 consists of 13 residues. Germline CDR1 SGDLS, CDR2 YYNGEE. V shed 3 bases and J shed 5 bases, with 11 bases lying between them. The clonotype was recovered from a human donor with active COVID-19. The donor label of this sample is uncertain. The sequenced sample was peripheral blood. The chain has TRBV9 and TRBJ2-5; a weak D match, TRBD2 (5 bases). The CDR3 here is CASSGASGETQYF. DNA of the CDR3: TGTGCCAGCAGCGGAGCCTCGGGGGAGACCCAGTACTTC.